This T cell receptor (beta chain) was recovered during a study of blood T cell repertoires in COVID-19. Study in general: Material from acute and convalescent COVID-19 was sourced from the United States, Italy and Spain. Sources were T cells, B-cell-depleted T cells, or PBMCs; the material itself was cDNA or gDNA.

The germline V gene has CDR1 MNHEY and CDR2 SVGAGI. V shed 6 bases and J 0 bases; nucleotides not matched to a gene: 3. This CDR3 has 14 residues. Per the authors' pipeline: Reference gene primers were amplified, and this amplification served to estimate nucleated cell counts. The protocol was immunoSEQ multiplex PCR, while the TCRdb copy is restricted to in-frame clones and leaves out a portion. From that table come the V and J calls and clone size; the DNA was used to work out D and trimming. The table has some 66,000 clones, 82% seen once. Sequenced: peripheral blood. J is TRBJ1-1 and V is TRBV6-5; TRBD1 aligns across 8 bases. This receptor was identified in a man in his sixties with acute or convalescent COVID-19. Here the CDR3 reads CASRQTGVNTEAFF. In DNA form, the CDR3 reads TGTGCCAGCAGGCAGACAGGGGTGAACACTGAAGCTTTCTTT.